The subject of this entry is one T cell receptor (beta chain). The data stem from a study of blood T cell repertoires in COVID-19. The table came from immunoSEQ multiplex PCR; TCRdb's copy has only in-frame clones and leaves some out. Of about 220,000 clones in the sample, roughly four fifths are singletons; the top ten hold 4.8%. The specimen was PBMCs or T cells enriched from blood (not recorded which). The receptor was isolated from a woman between 50 and 59 years old who had been exposed to COVID-19.

The CDR3, as DNA: TGTGCCAGCGGCTCCAGCGCTAGCACAGATACGCAGTATTTT. It yields the protein CASGSSASTDTQYF. This sequence joins TRBV7-2 and TRBJ2-3; D not resolved. This CDR3 is 14 amino acids long. Per the germline V gene, CDR1 is SGHTA and CDR2 is FQGNSA. V was pared by 8 bases and J by 0 bases, with 12 bases between.